There are many counts of the clone carrying this T cell receptor (beta chain). Its specificity is unknown. TCRdb reprocessed the multiplex PCR reads via MiXCR and lists one record per CDR3 protein. Among approximately 280,000 distinct CDR3 sequences listed, 30% were seen once. Axillary draining lymph nodes of breast cancer patients supplied the node samples. The entry originates in a study of breast tumors, draining lymph nodes, adjacent tissues. General study results and limits: The lymph node origin of tumor T cells was framed as consistent with a hypothesis, not demonstrated. Tumor repertoires ranked between lymph nodes and nontumor tissue in diversity, with V and J gene preferences. Luminal-like breast cancer showed significantly higher tumor–nontumor repertoire similarity than basal-like.

Germline loops: CDR1 SGHTA, CDR2 FQGNSA. V lost 4 bases, J lost 0 bases, and 8 bases lay in between. The length of the CDR3 is 14 residues. Source material: axillary lymph node tissue. This sequence was found in a female donor with breast cancer. Some clones in this sample may be carry-over from other donors' samples. The chain recombines TRBV7-2 with TRBJ2-3, with D hard to call. The DNA for the CDR3 is TGTGCCAGCAGCTGGGCCCCTAGCACAGATACGCAGTATTTT. This codes for CASSWAPSTDTQYF.